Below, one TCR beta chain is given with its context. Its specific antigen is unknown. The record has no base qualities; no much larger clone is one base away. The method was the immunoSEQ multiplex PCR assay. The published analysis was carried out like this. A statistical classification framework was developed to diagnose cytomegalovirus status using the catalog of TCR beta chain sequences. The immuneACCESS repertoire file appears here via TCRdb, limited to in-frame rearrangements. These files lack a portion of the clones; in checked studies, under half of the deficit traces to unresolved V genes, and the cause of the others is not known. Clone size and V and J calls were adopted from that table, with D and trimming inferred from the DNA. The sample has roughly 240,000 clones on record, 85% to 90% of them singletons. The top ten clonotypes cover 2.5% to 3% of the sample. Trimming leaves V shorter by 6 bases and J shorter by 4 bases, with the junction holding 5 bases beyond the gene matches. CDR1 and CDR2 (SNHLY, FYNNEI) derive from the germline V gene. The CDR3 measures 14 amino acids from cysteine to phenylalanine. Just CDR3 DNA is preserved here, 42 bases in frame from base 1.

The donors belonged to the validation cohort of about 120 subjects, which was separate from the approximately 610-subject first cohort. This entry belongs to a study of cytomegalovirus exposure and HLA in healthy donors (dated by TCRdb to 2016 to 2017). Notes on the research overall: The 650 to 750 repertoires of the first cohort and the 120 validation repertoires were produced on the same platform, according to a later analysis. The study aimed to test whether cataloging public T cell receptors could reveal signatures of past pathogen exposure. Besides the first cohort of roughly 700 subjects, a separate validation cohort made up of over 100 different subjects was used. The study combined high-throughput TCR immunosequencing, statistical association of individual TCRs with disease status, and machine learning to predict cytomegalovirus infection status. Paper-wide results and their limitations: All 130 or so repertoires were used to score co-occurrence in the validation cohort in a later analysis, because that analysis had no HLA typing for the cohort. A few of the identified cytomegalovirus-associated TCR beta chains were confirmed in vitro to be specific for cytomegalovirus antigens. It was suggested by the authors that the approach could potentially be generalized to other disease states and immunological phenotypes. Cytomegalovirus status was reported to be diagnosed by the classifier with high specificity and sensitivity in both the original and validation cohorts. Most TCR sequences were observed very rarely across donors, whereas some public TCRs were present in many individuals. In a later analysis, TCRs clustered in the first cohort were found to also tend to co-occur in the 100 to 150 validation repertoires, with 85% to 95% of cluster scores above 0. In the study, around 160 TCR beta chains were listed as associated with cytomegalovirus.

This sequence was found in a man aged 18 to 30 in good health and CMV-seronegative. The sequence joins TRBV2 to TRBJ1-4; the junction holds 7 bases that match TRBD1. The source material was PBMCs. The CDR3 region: CASSPGTVNEKLFF. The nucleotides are TGTGCCAGCAGCCCCGGGACAGTTAATGAAAAACTGTTTTTT.